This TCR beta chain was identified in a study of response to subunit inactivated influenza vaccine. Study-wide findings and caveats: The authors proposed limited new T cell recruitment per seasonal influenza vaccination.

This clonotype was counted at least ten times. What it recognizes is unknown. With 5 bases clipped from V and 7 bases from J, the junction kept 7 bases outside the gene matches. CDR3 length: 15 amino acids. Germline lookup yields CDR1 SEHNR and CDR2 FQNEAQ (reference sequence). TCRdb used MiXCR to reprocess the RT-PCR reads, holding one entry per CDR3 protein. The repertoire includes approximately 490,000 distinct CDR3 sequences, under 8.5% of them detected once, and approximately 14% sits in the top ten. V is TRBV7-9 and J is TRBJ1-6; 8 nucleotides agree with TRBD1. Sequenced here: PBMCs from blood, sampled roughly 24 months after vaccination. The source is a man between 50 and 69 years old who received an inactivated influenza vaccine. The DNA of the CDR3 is TGTGCCAGCAGCCTCTCGGACAGGGAAAATTCACCCCTCCACTTT. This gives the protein CASSLSDRENSPLHF. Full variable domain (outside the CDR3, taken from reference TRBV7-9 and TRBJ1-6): DTGVSQNPRHKITKRGQNVTFRCDPISEHNRLYWYRQTLGQGPEFLTYFQNEAQLEKSRLLSDRFSAERPKGSFSTLEIQRTEQGDSAMYLCASSLSDRENSPLHFGNGTRLTVT.